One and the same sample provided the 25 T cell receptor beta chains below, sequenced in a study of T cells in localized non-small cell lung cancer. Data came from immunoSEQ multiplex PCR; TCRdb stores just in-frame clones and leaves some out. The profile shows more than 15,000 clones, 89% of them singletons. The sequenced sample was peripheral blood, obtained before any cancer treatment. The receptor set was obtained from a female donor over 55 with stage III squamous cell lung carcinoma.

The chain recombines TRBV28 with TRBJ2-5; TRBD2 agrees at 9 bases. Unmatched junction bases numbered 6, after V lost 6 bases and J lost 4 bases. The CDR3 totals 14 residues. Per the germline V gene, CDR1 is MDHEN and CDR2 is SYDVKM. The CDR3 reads CASRGSGRRETQYF. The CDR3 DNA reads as TGTGCCAGCAGGGGAAGCGGGAGGCGAGAGACCCAGTACTTC.

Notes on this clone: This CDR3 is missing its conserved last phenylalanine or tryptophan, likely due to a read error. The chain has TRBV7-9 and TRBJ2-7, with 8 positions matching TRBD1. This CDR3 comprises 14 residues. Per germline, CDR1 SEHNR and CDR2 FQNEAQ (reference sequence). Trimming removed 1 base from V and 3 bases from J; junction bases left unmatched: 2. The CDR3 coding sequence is TGTGCCAGCAGCTTAGGGACAGGGAGCTACGAGCAGTACCTC. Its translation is CASSLGTGSYEQYL.

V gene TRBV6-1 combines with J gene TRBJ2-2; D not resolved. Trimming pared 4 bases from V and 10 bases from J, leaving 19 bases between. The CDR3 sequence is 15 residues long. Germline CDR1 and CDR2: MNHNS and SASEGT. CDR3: CASSVQKGGIEELFF. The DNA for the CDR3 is TGTGCCAGCAGTGTCCAGAAAGGTGGCATAGAGGAGCTGTTTTTT.

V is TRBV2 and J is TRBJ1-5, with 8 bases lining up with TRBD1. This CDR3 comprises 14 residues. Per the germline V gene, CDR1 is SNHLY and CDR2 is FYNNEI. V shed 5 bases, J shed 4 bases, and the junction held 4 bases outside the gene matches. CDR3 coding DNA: TGTGCCAGCAGTCCCGACAGGGGAAATCAGCCCCAGCATTTT. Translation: CASSPDRGNQPQHF.

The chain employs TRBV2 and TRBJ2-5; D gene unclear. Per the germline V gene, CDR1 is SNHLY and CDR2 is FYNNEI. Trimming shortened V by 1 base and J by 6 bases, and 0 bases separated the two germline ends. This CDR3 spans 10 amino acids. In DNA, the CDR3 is TGTGCCAGCAGTGAAGAGACCCAGTACTTC. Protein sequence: CASSEETQYF.

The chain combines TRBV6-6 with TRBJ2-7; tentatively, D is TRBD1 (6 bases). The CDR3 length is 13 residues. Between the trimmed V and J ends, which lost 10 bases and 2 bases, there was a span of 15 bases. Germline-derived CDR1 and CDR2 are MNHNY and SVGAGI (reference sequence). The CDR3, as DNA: TGTGCCACCGAAGGGACATTGACCTACGAGCAGTACTTC. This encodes CATEGTLTYEQYF.

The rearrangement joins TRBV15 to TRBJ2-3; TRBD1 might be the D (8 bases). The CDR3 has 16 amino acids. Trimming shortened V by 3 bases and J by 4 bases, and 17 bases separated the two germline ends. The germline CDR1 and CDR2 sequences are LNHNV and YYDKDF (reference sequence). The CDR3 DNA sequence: TGTGCCACCAGCAGCCCAACAGGGGGGGAGGCAGATACGCAGTATTTT. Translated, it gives CATSSPTGGEADTQYF.

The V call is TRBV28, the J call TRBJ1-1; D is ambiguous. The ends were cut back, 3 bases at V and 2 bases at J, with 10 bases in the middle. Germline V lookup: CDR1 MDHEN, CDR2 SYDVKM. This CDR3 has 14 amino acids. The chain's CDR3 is CASSFPPDNTEAFF. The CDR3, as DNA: TGTGCCAGCAGTTTCCCCCCAGATAACACTGAAGCTTTCTTT.

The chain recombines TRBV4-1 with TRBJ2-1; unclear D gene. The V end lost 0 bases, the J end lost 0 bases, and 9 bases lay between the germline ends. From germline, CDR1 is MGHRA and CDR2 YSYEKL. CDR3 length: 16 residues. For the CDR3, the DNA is TGCGCCAGCAGCCAAGAATCTCCCCCCTCCTACAATGAGCAGTTCTTC. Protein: CASSQESPPSYNEQFF.

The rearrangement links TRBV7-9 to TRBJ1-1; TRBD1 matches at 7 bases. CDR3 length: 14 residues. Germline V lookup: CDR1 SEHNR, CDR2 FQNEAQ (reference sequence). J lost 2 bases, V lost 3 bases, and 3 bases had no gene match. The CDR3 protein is CASSLTGFNTEAFF. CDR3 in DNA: TGTGCCAGCAGCTTGACAGGGTTTAACACTGAAGCTTTCTTT. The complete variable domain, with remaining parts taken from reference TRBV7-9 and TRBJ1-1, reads DTGVSQNPRHKITKRGQNVTFRCDPISEHNRLYWYRQTLGQGPEFLTYFQNEAQLEKSRLLSDRFSAERPKGSFSTLEIQRTEQGDSAMYLCASSLTGFNTEAFFGQGTRLTVV.

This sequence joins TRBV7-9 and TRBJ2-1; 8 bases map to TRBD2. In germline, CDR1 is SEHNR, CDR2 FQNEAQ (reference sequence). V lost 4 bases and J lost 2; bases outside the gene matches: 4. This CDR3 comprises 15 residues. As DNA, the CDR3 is TGTGCCAGCAGCTCGGGACTAGAGACCTACAATGAGCAGTTCTTC. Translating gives CASSSGLETYNEQFF.

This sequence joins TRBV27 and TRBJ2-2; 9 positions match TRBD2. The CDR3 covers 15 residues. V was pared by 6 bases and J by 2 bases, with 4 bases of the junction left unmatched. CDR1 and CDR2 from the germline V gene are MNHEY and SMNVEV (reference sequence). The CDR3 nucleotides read TGTGCCAGCAGAGCGGGGGGCCCTAACACCGGGGAGCTGTTTTTT. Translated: CASRAGGPNTGELFF.

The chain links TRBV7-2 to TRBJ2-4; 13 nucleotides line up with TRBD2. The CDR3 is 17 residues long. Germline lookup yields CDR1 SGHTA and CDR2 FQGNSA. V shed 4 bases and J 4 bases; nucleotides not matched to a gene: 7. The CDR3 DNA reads TGTGCCAGCAGCTCATGGACTAGCGGGGGCATAAAAAACATTCAGTACTTC. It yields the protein CASSSWTSGGIKNIQYF.

In DNA form, the CDR3 reads TGTGCCAGCAGTTATTCACAGGGGAACACTGAAGCTTTCTTT. Its protein is CASSYSQGNTEAFF. V gene TRBV28 combines with J gene TRBJ1-1, with D tentatively TRBD1 (6 bases). Germline-derived CDR1 and CDR2 are MDHEN and SYDVKM. Trimming took 4 bases from V and 1 from J, leaving 10 bases between them. The CDR3 extends over 14 amino acids.

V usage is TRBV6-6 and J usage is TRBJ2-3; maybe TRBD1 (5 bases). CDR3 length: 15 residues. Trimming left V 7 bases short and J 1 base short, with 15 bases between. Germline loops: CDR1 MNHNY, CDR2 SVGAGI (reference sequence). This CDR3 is CASTLPGMGTDTQYF. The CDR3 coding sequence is TGTGCCAGCACCCTCCCAGGGATGGGCACAGATACGCAGTATTTT.

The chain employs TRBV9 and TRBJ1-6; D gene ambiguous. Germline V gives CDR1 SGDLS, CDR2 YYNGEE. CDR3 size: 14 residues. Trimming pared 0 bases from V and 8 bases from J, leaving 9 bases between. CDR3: CASSVGPRDSPLHF. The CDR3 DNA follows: TGTGCCAGCAGCGTAGGACCCCGGGATTCACCCCTCCACTTT.

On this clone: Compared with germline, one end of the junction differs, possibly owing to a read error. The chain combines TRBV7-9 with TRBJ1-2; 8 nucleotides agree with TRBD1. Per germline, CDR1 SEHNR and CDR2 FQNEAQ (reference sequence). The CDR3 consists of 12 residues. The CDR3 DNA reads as TGTGCCAGCAGCCTACCGGACAGGGCGATTTACTTC. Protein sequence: CASSLPDRAIYF.

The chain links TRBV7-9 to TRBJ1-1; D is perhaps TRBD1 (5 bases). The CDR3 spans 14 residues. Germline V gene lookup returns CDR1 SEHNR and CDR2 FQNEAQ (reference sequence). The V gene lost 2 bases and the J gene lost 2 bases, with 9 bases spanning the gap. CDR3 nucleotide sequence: TGTGCCAGCAGCTTACAACAGGAAAACACTGAAGCTTTCTTT. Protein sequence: CASSLQQENTEAFF.

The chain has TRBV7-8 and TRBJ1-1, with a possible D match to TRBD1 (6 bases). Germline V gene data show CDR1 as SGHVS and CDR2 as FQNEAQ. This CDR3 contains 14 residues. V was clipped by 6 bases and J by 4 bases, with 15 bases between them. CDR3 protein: CASRQDRGGTEAFF. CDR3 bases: TGTGCCAGCAGGCAGGACAGAGGGGGCACTGAAGCTTTCTTT.

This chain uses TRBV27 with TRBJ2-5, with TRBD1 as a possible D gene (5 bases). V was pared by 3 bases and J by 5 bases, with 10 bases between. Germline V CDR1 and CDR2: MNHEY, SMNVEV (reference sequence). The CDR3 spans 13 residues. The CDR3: CASSLAGWETQYF. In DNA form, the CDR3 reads TGTGCCAGCAGTTTGGCAGGGTGGGAGACCCAGTACTTC.

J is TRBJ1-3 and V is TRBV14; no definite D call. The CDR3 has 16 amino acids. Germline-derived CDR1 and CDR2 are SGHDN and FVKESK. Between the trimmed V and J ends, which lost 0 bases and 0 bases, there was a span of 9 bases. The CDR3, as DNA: TGTGCCAGCAGCCAAGATGTGGGTTCCTCTGGAAACACCATATATTTT. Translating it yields CASSQDVGSSGNTIYF. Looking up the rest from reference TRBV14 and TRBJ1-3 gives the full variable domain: EAGVTQFPSHSVIEKGQTVTLRCDPISGHDNLYWYRRVMGKEIKFLLHFVKESKQDESGMPNNRFLAERTGGTYSTLKVQPAELEDSGVYFCASSQDVGSSGNTIYFGEGSWLTVV.

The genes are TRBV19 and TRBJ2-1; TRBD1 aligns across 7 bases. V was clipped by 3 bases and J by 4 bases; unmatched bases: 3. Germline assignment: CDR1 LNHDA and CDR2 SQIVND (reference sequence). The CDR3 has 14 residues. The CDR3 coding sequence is TGTGCCAGTAGTATGAGACAGGGTTACAATGAGCAGTTCTTC. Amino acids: CASSMRQGYNEQFF.

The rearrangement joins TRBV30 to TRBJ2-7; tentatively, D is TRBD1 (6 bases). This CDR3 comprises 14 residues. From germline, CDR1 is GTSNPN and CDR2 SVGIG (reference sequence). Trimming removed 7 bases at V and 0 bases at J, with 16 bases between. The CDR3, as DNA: TGTGCCTCAGGGGCCGGGGAGAGCTCCTACGAGCAGTACTTC. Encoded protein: CASGAGESSYEQYF.

The CDR3 nucleotides read TGTGCCAGTAGTTCAGACCCGGACAGATATAGCAATCAGCCCCAGCATTTT. Translating gives CASSSDPDRYSNQPQHF. This chain joins TRBV19 and TRBJ1-5, with D perhaps matching TRBD1 (6 bases). This CDR3 has 17 residues. The germline V gene has CDR1 LNHDA and CDR2 SQIVND (reference sequence). V was trimmed by 5 bases and J by 0 bases, leaving 17 bases between them. Together with reference TRBV19 and TRBJ1-5, the CDR3 gives the full variable domain: DGGITQSPKYLFRKEGQNVTLSCEQNLNHDAMYWYRQDPGQGLRLIYYSQIVNDFQKGDIAEGYSVSREKKESFPLTVTSAQKNPTAFYLCASSSDPDRYSNQPQHFGDGTRLSIL.

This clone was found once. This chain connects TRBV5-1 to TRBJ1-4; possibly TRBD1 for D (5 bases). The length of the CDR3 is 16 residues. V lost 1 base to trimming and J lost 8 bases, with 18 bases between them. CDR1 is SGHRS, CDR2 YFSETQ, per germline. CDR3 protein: CASSLTPGTAREKLFF. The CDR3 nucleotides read TGCGCCAGCAGCTTGACTCCCGGGACGGCGAGGGAAAAACTGTTTTTT.